These 28 T cell receptor beta chains originate from one sample sequenced in a study of CD8 T cells in Susac syndrome. RNA in amounts of roughly 0.45 to 1 ug was reverse transcribed with random hexamers. TCRdb processed the immunoSEQ multiplex PCR reads anew with MiXCR; each CDR3 protein has one entry. The sample has fewer than 85,000 distinct CDR3 sequences, about 95% seen once. Sequencing was performed on CD8+ T cells from PBMCs. The receptors were gathered from a human donor with multiple sclerosis.

The chain combines TRBV6-2 or TRBV6-3 with TRBJ2-7; 7 bases map to TRBD1. Trimming cost V 5 bases and J 4 bases; bases outside gene matches: 5. The CDR3 totals 13 residues. From germline, CDR1 is MNHEY and CDR2 SVGEGT. In DNA, the CDR3 is TGTGCCAGCAGTCCGGGACAGATATACGAGCAGTACTTC. Amino acids: CASSPGQIYEQYF.

Only one count was recorded for this clonotype. The chain carries TRBV5-1 and TRBJ1-2, with 7 bases identical to TRBD1. Germline assignment: CDR1 SGHRS and CDR2 YFSETQ. V lost 5 bases to trimming and J lost 0 bases; unmatched junction nucleotides: 7. This CDR3 has 15 amino acids. The CDR3, as DNA: TGCGCCAGCAGACCTAACAGGGGAACTAACTATGGCTACACCTTC. Translation: CASRPNRGTNYGYTF.

Here the CDR3 DNA reads TGTGCCAGCAGGCCGACGGGACAATCGAACACTGAAGCTTTCTTT. This codes for CASRPTGQSNTEAFF. The chain joins TRBV28 to TRBJ1-1; possible D gene TRBD1, 6 bases. V dropped 6 bases and J dropped 1 base, with 15 bases sitting between them. The germline V gene has CDR1 MDHEN and CDR2 SYDVKM. The CDR3 sequence is 15 residues long.

This clonotype was seen a single time. The V and J genes are TRBV30 and TRBJ2-3; D gene unclear. Germline V gives CDR1 GTSNPN, CDR2 SVGIG (reference sequence). The CDR3 consists of 15 residues. Trimming took off 0 bases at V and 1 base at J, with 11 bases between the two ends. The CDR3 loop reads CAWSVGSSGTDTQYF. CDR3 nucleotides: TGTGCCTGGAGTGTCGGGTCAAGCGGCACAGATACGCAGTATTTT.

The chain joins TRBV27 to TRBJ2-5, with 12 bases aligning to TRBD2. Germline-derived CDR1 and CDR2 are MNHEY and SMNVEV (reference sequence). The V gene end was trimmed by 1 base and the J gene end by 4 bases; junction bases not matched to a gene: 10. This CDR3 spans 18 amino acids. CDR3 sequence reads: CASSLLASGRASPETQYF. The CDR3 DNA sequence: TGTGCCAGCAGTTTATTGGCTAGCGGGAGGGCCTCCCCAGAGACCCAGTACTTC.

The rearrangement joins TRBV7-2 to TRBJ2-1, with a tentative D call TRBD2 (6 bases). Germline V CDR1 and CDR2: SGHTA, FQGNSA. This CDR3 region has 12 residues. Trimming took off 5 bases at V and 9 bases at J, with 11 bases between the two ends. The CDR3 reads CASSTPEGEQFF. The CDR3 nucleotides are TGTGCCAGCAGCACCCCGGAGGGTGAGCAGTTCTTC.

The chain couples TRBV6-2 or TRBV6-3 to TRBJ2-7, with TRBD2 matching 7 bases. Germline CDR1 is MNHEY and CDR2 is SVGEGT. CDR3 size: 12 residues. Trimming at V came to 5 bases and at J to 6 bases, leaving 4 bases not matched to a gene. The DNA of the CDR3 is TGTGCCAGCAGTGCGGGAGCGTCCGAGCAGTACTTC. Its translation: CASSAGASEQYF.

CDR3 nucleotides: TGTGCCAGCAGCTTAGGGGGGGTTCCCTACGAGCAGTACTTC. As protein: CASSLGGVPYEQYF. This rearrangement joins TRBV13 to TRBJ2-7; tentatively, D is TRBD1 or TRBD2 (5 bases each). CDR3 length: 14 residues. CDR1 PRHDT and CDR2 FYEKMQ come from the germline V gene (reference sequence). The V gene lost 0 bases and the J gene lost 2 bases, with 8 bases spanning the gap.

The rearrangement uses TRBV7-9 and TRBJ2-5, with D unclear. This CDR3 comprises 17 residues. V lost 4 bases to trimming and J lost 2 bases, with 20 bases between them. CDR1 and CDR2 (germline): SEHNR, FQNEAQ (reference sequence). This CDR3 reads CASSSPLRRGYQETQYF. In nucleotides, the CDR3 is TGTGCCAGCAGCTCGCCGTTAAGACGAGGTTATCAAGAGACCCAGTACTTC. Full variable domain (rest looked up from reference TRBV7-9 and TRBJ2-5): DTGVSQNPRHKITKRGQNVTFRCDPISEHNRLYWYRQTLGQGPEFLTYFQNEAQLEKSRLLSDRFSAERPKGSFSTLEIQRTEQGDSAMYLCASSSPLRRGYQETQYFGPGTRLLVL.

The CDR3 loop reads CASSLELTAETQYF. CDR3 bases: TGTGCCAGCAGTTTAGAGCTAACGGCGGAGACCCAGTACTTC. The chain is built from TRBV6-2 or TRBV6-3 and TRBJ2-5, with D unclear. The V gene's germline CDR1 is MNHEY and CDR2 SVGEGT. Trimming took off 4 bases at V and 5 bases at J, with 14 bases between the two ends. The CDR3 length is 14 residues.

The chain is built from TRBV19 and TRBJ1-1; D gene uncertain. Germline V lookup: CDR1 LNHDA, CDR2 SQIVND (reference sequence). The CDR3 sequence is 14 residues long. Trimming pared 4 bases from V and 6 bases from J, leaving 15 bases between. The CDR3 DNA reads as TGTGCCAGTAGTAGCTTGGACTATGGCGCTGAAGCTTTCTTT. As protein: CASSSLDYGAEAFF. The full variable domain, with the rest looked up from reference TRBV19 and TRBJ1-1, is DGGITQSPKYLFRKEGQNVTLSCEQNLNHDAMYWYRQDPGQGLRLIYYSQIVNDFQKGDIAEGYSVSREKKESFPLTVTSAQKNPTAFYLCASSSLDYGAEAFFGQGTRLTVV.

The rearrangement uses TRBV9 and TRBJ2-7; TRBD1 agrees at 10 bases. This CDR3 is built from 16 residues. Germline loops: CDR1 SGDLS, CDR2 YYNGEE. Losses at the gene ends were 0 bases for V and 2 bases for J; bases not matched to a gene: 5. The CDR3: CASSVVGTGDPYEQYF. DNA for the CDR3: TGTGCCAGCAGCGTAGTGGGGACAGGGGATCCCTACGAGCAGTACTTC.

The chain is built from TRBV19 and TRBJ2-5, with TRBD2 matching 13 bases. The CDR3 runs 13 residues. V gave up 10 bases and J gave up 5 bases; unmatched junction bases: 4. CDR1 and CDR2 (germline): LNHDA, SQIVND (reference sequence). The CDR3 nucleotides read TGTGCCACAGGGACTAGCGGGATGGAGACCCAGTACTTC. It codes for CATGTSGMETQYF.

CDR3 residues: CASSRLTSGHEQYF. The CDR3 bases are TGTGCCAGCAGCCGTCTGACTAGCGGGCACGAGCAGTACTTC. The genes are TRBV7-2 and TRBJ2-7, with 10 bases that match TRBD2. V lost 5 bases to trimming and J lost 5 bases; unmatched junction nucleotides: 6. Per the germline V gene, CDR1 is SGHTA and CDR2 is FQGNSA. CDR3 length: 14 amino acids.

V and J are TRBV29-1 and TRBJ1-2; 9 positions agree with TRBD1. With 5 bases clipped from V and 8 bases from J, the junction kept 6 bases outside the gene matches. Germline assignment: CDR1 SQVTM and CDR2 ANQGSEA. This CDR3 has 12 residues. The CDR3 spells CSVTQGAGGYTF. The CDR3 coding sequence is TGCAGCGTTACACAGGGGGCCGGAGGCTACACCTTC.

The chain links TRBV25-1 to TRBJ1-1; 7 bases match TRBD1. The germline CDR1 and CDR2 sequences are MGHDK and SYGVNS. This CDR3 region has 15 residues. After removal of 7 bases from V and 5 bases from J, the junction contained 13 bases not matched to a gene. For the CDR3, the DNA is TGTGCCAGCACCCAAACTGGGACAGAAAGAACTGAAGCTTTCTTT. Amino acids: CASTQTGTERTEAFF.

In this sample, this clonotype turned up a few times. The genes are TRBV11-2 and TRBJ2-3; D is undetermined. Germline V gives CDR1 SGHAT, CDR2 FQNNGV. The CDR3 has 14 amino acids. Trimming stripped 5 bases from V and 3 bases from J, with 12 bases between. In DNA, the CDR3 is TGTGCCAGCAGCGGATGGACCTCTACAGATACGCAGTATTTT. The encoded protein is CASSGWTSTDTQYF.

This clonotype has more than one count but fewer than ten. The rearrangement links TRBV5-1 to TRBJ2-7; possibly TRBD2 for D (5 bases). The CDR3 sequence is 13 residues long. Germline lookup yields CDR1 SGHRS and CDR2 YFSETQ. Trimming shortened V by 6 bases and J by 0 bases, and 10 bases separated the two germline ends. The CDR3 DNA reads TGCGCCAGCACGGAGGAAAACTCCTACGAGCAGTACTTC. Protein sequence: CASTEENSYEQYF.

The rearrangement uses TRBV14 and TRBJ2-7; TRBD1 aligns across 7 bases. In germline, CDR1 is SGHDN, CDR2 FVKESK. The CDR3 is made up of 15 amino acids. The V segment lost 4 bases and the J segment 4 bases; nucleotides outside the gene matches: 10. DNA for the CDR3: TGTGCCAGCAGCCCGCTAAGCAGGGGGTTTTACGAGCAGTACTTC. It translates to CASSPLSRGFYEQYF.

CDR3 sequence: CASSPTGGPHYGYTF. In nucleotides, the CDR3 is TGTGCCAGTAGTCCGACAGGAGGTCCGCACTATGGCTACACCTTC. This rearrangement joins TRBV19 to TRBJ1-2, with a possible D match to TRBD1 (6 bases). The CDR3 spans 15 residues. V lost 5 bases to trimming and J lost 3 bases, with 16 bases between them. The germline gives CDR1 LNHDA, CDR2 SQIVND (reference sequence).

This chain links TRBV5-1 with TRBJ2-1; possibly TRBD2 for D (7 bases). Trimming pared 5 bases from V and 5 bases from J, leaving 17 bases between. The CDR3 totals 15 residues. Germline CDR1 and CDR2: SGHRS and YFSETQ. CDR3 sequence reads: CASRPSGAGDNEQFF. In DNA, the CDR3 is TGCGCCAGCAGACCCTCGGGGGCGGGAGACAATGAGCAGTTCTTC.

This chain links TRBV30 with TRBJ2-7; the D call may be TRBD1 or TRBD2 (6 bases each). Trimming cost V 0 bases and J 4 bases, with 16 bases left between them. CDR1 GTSNPN and CDR2 SVGIG come from the germline V gene (reference sequence). This CDR3 is built from 15 residues. The CDR3 loop is CAWSVGRGDLYEQYF. For the CDR3, the DNA is TGTGCCTGGAGTGTAGGTAGGGGGGACCTATACGAGCAGTACTTC.

The gene calls are TRBV12-3 or TRBV12-4 and TRBJ2-1; 7 positions agree with TRBD1. The CDR3 is made up of 17 amino acids. The V gene end was trimmed by 5 bases and the J gene end by 2 bases; junction bases not matched to a gene: 12. The CDR3 here is CASSLTLSGQTYNEQFF. CDR3 in DNA: TGTGCCAGCAGTCTTACTCTATCGGGACAGACCTACAATGAGCAGTTCTTC.

The chain has TRBV9 and TRBJ2-7, with D maybe TRBD2 (5 bases). Germline V CDR1 and CDR2: SGDLS, YYNGEE. The V end lost 4 bases, the J end lost 5 bases, and 16 bases lay between the germline ends. CDR3 size: 14 residues. The CDR3 sequence is CASSSGIRVDEQYF. The DNA of the CDR3 is TGTGCCAGCAGCTCCGGGATCCGGGTGGACGAGCAGTACTTC.

The chain combines TRBV3-1 with TRBJ2-1, with D unclear. The CDR3 contains 15 residues. Per the germline V gene, CDR1 is LGHDT and CDR2 is YNNKEL (reference sequence). Trimming removed 0 bases from V and 3 bases from J, with 9 bases in between. The CDR3 region is CASSQDPGLYNEQFF. The DNA for the CDR3 is TGTGCCAGCAGCCAAGATCCCGGGCTCTACAATGAGCAGTTCTTC.

In DNA form, the CDR3 reads TGTGCCAGCGCCTCCGGGGGGACCCTCTATGGCTACACCTTC. This gives the protein CASASGGTLYGYTF. The genes are TRBV6-2 or TRBV6-3 and TRBJ1-2; D is perhaps TRBD1 (5 bases). V lost 8 bases and J 4 bases, leaving 17 bases between the germline ends. The CDR3 totals 14 residues. Per the germline V gene, CDR1 is MNHEY and CDR2 is SVGEGT.

This sequence joins TRBV9 and TRBJ1-1, with D maybe TRBD1 (6 bases). The ends were cut back, 3 bases at V and 1 base at J, with 13 bases in the middle. Germline loops: CDR1 SGDLS, CDR2 YYNGEE. The CDR3 spans 15 residues. CDR3 DNA sequence: TGTGCCAGCAGCGCGGTGGGACACCGGAACACTGAAGCTTTCTTT. Protein: CASSAVGHRNTEAFF.

CDR3 region: CASSFGGANVLTF. The CDR3 bases are TGTGCCAGCAGCTTCGGAGGGGCCAACGTCCTGACTTTC. The rearrangement uses TRBV7-6 and TRBJ2-6; no reliable D call. The V and J ends lost 3 bases and 4 bases respectively, with 4 bases between them. The CDR3 consists of 13 residues. Germline loops: CDR1 SGHVS, CDR2 FNYEAQ.